This TCR beta chain was observed in a study of post-analysis software for immune sequencing data (dated by TCRdb to between 2014 and 2017). Some background on the complete study: Disease courses on record covered relapsing-remitting, secondary progressive and progressive-relapsing multiple sclerosis, though some patients had no subtype annotation. The multiple sclerosis patient repertoires were compared with about a dozen previously published healthy control repertoires from donors aged about 6 to 28 years. A subset of samples was prepared in parallel using single-end sample barcoding, then pooled and co-amplified after Illumina adapter ligation.

The cysteine opens and the phenylalanine closes a CDR3 of 15 amino acids. Only the CDR3 DNA stays, 45 bases, in frame from base 1. The germline V end is reduced by 5 bases and the J end by 5 bases; junction bases left unmatched: 6. Based on the germline V gene, the CDR1 and CDR2 sequences are SGHTA and FQGNSA. Paper-wide results and their limitations: Normalized Chao1 diversity was significantly lower in multiple sclerosis patients than controls, suggesting substantial peripheral T-cell clonal expansion. The control group was slightly older than the multiple sclerosis patient group. Direct clustering with F measure revealed strong co-clustering of samples prepared in the same batch, which led to a batch-effect correction. Significantly higher frequencies in patients than in controls were found for a handful of TRBV segments, including TRBV5-6, TRBV5-1 and TRBV20-1.

The time point label, as the study defines it: second blood draw from one MS patient after hematopoietic stem cell transplantation. TCR beta repertoires were profiled from peripheral blood of 13 young patients with multiple sclerosis to demonstrate the VDJtools post-analysis software. The multiple sclerosis patients were children and adolescents between about 6 and 16 years of age. This clonotype was recorded at least ten times. Its antigen is still unknown. No much larger clone is present one base from it, and per-base qualities are unavailable. The library relied on PCR. The sequencer listed for this sample is Illumina HiSeq 2500. To reduce PCR and sequencing biases, unique molecular identifiers were built into the TCR beta cDNA libraries. Approximately 500,000 cDNA molecules were obtained for every 1 to 10 million input T cells, so each molecule roughly corresponded to one T cell. The patient libraries were prepared and sequenced using the same protocol as the earlier healthy control dataset. Samples belonging to the same batch were prepared together, multiplexed and sequenced on a shared HiSeq lane. In the original analysis: MIGEC was used to process the raw barcoded reads, and molecular identifier groups with only a single read were discarded before consensus assembly and CDR3 extraction. Clonotype tables were post-analysed with VDJtools, and diversity was normalized by down-sampling all datasets to the smallest sample size. Repertoire overlap clustering matched CDR3 amino acid but not nucleotide sequences to correct batch-related cross-sample contamination. The raw public reads went through TCRdb reprocessing: fastp at Q25, MiXCR clone calling, in-frame beta chains kept. Each entry is one CDR3 protein sequence, shown with its most common DNA and genes. The V and J calls shown here were made by TCRdb, not taken from the authors' results. This sample gives roughly 160,000 distinct CDR3 sequences in total; about 34% of them show up just once. The top ten clonotypes cover approximately 30% of the sample.

The receptor chain draws on TRBV7-2 and TRBJ2-1; TRBD2 fits 10 bases in the junction. Specimen: blood, collected after autologous hematopoietic stem cell transplantation. The receptor was isolated from a girl aged 10 to 17 with multiple sclerosis. Donor details come from another sample of the same person, matched by shared clones. CDR3 region: CASSLASGGNNEQFF. The nucleotide sequence is given as TGTGCCAGCAGCCTGGCTAGCGGGGGAAACAATGAGCAGTTCTTC.